This entry is about one TCR beta chain. This clone has a handful of counts. The antigen it recognizes is unknown. Per-base qualities were not stored, and no clone one base away is much larger. TCRbeta CDR3 regions were amplified from genomic DNA using the immunoSEQ Assay, a bias-controlled multiplex PCR. In the authors' own workflow: Nucleated cell counts per sample were estimated from amplification of reference gene primers within the assay. Sequence reads were collapsed and filtered to measure the absolute abundance of every unique TCRbeta CDR3 rearrangement. For each sample, productive Simpson clonality was calculated by taking the square root of Simpson's diversity index across productive rearrangements. Sourced from immuneACCESS, this table was stored by TCRdb with only in-frame sequences that have V and J called. A share of the clones is absent; for the studies checked, an unresolved V gene accounts for under half, and the remainder has no known explanation. The DNA gave D and trimming, while V, J and clone size come from that table. Present in this sample are 150,000 or so clones, about 72% of which were seen just once. Of the sample, over 1.5% falls within the top ten clones.

Whole blood was collected in K2EDTA tubes by collaborating institutions according to the institutions' own protocols. For TCRbeta analysis, collaborators shipped samples as frozen whole blood, isolated PBMCs, or DNA extracted from either of those sample types. This sample is part of a study of blood T cell repertoires in COVID-19 (dated by TCRdb to 2018 to 2021). For the wider study: Samples covering the acute and convalescent phases of COVID-19 were provided by collaborators in the United States, Italy and Spain. The material from the prospective study consisted of cDNA or gDNA derived from T cells, B-cell-depleted T cells, or PBMCs. Deeply sampled blood TCRbeta repertoires from subjects exposed to, actively infected with, or recovered from COVID-19 were included in the dataset. The repertoires were released in a freely available public database meant as a resource for research on the immune response to SARS-CoV-2. The samples were drawn from the first 160 participants of the ongoing ImmuneRACE study and from 1,254 subjects provided by 6 global collaborators. Nearly every sample came with metadata listing a de-identified subject ID, COVID-19 status, age in years and sex. HLA class I and class II types, where available, came from metadata supplied by the sample provider rather than from assay-based typing. The research as a whole found: The quantity of clinical and demographic metadata differed by source and by participant and was supplied without curation.

Trimming removed 0 bases from V and 0 bases from J, leaving 7 bases between the germline ends. As encoded in the germline V gene, CDR1 is SGHRS while CDR2 is YFSETQ. From cysteine to phenylalanine, the CDR3 is 16 amino acids long. This entry keeps only the CDR3 DNA: 48 bases, framed from base 1. The clonotype comes from a woman in her 70s with acute or convalescent COVID-19. Sequencing used peripheral blood. The receptor chain draws on TRBV5-1 and TRBJ2-6; TRBD1 might be the D gene, on 6 matching bases. The bases are TGCGCCAGCAGCTTGGCACAGGGCTCTGGGGCCAACGTCCTGACTTTC. Translated, this is CASSLAQGSGANVLTF.